The 21 T cell receptor beta chains below come from one sample, sequenced in a study of blood T cells in healthy people across ages. For the second PCR, which ran for about 7 to 11 cycles, a sample-barcoded 5' primer and a J-beta primer mix were used. A single record per CDR3 protein comes from TCRdb applying MiXCR to the 5' RACE reads. Of fewer than 950,000 distinct CDR3 sequences listed, roughly 35% are singletons. Sequencing used blood. The receptors here all came from a man between 18 and 35 years old in good health.

This chain links TRBV20-1 with TRBJ2-1; TRBD2 agrees at 12 bases. The CDR3 totals 14 residues. Per the germline V gene, CDR1 is DFQATT and CDR2 is SNEGSKA (reference sequence). V gave up 3 bases and J gave up 12 bases; unmatched junction bases: 9. CDR3 in DNA: TGCAGTGCTAGCGAGGCTAGCGGGGGGGATGGGCAGTTCTTC. Translating gives CSASEASGGDGQFF.

This clonotype was counted a few times. The rearrangement joins TRBV12-3 or TRBV12-4 to TRBJ1-4, with 9 bases identical to TRBD1. The J segment lost 7 bases and the V segment lost 4 bases, leaving 4 bases of the junction unmatched. The CDR3 spans 14 residues. The CDR3 DNA sequence: TGTGCCAGCAGTTACGGGACAGGGAGTGAAAAACTGTTTTTT. This codes for CASSYGTGSEKLFF.

This chain uses TRBV20-1 with TRBJ2-7, with a tentative D call TRBD2 (5 bases). Germline values: CDR1 DFQATT, CDR2 SNEGSKA (reference sequence). This CDR3 comprises 12 residues. The germline V and J ends were trimmed by 3 bases and 5 bases, with 11 bases remaining between them. The CDR3 DNA sequence: TGCAGTGCTAGGCGCGGAGGAGACGAGCAGTACTTC. Encoded protein: CSARRGGDEQYF.

This clonotype was seen a handful of times. The chain joins TRBV4-1 to TRBJ1-1, with 9 bases fitting TRBD1. Germline V gene sequence: CDR1 MGHRA, CDR2 YSYEKL. CDR3 length: 15 amino acids. V was clipped by 6 bases and J by 1 base; unmatched bases: 6. The CDR3 region has the DNA TGCGCCAGCAGGCGGACAGGGGAGGGGAACACTGAAGCTTTCTTT. Translation: CASRRTGEGNTEAFF.

This rearrangement joins TRBV5-1 to TRBJ2-6, with D uncertain. Per germline, CDR1 SGHRS and CDR2 YFSETQ. Trimming took off 1 base at V and 0 bases at J, with 5 bases between the two ends. The CDR3 covers 15 residues. The CDR3 nucleotides read TGCGCCAGCAGCTTGACGGTCTCTGGGGCCAACGTCCTGACTTTC. Translation gives CASSLTVSGANVLTF.

The genes are TRBV5-1 and TRBJ2-5; tentative D call: TRBD1 (6 bases). The CDR3 runs 17 residues. Per the germline V gene, CDR1 is SGHRS and CDR2 is YFSETQ. V lost 4 bases and J lost 3, with 22 bases in between. The CDR3 coding sequence is TGCGCCAGCAGCGCGCTAAGGTCGGGACAAGGAAAAGAGACCCAGTACTTC. Protein sequence: CASSALRSGQGKETQYF.

This chain uses TRBV20-1 with TRBJ2-5; 10 bases map to TRBD2. Looked up from germline, CDR1 is DFQATT and CDR2 is SNEGSKA (reference sequence). V dropped 1 base and J dropped 11; count of bases not matched to a gene: 28. This CDR3 is 20 amino acids long. The DNA of the CDR3 is TGCAGTGCTAGAGTATTTAAGACTAGCGGGTCCCAGGGGACCTACAATGAGCAGTACTTC. Translating it yields CSARVFKTSGSQGTYNEQYF.

This chain joins TRBV12-3 or TRBV12-4 and TRBJ1-2; 7 positions agree with TRBD1. After removal of 4 bases from V and 8 bases from J, the junction contained 13 bases not matched to a gene. This CDR3 comprises 15 residues. CDR3 amino acids: CASSSRSRGKRGYTF. CDR3 coding DNA: TGTGCCAGCAGTTCTCGCTCCAGGGGGAAGAGAGGCTACACCTTC.

The table lists this clonotype with a few counts. This may come from a read error, since a much larger clone is one base off. The gene calls are TRBV12-3 or TRBV12-4 and TRBJ2-7, with 9 positions matching TRBD1. CDR3 length equals 16 residues. Germline trimming cut 6 bases from V and 7 bases from J; bases unmatched to any gene: 16. In nucleotides, the CDR3 is TGTGCCAGCAGGCCTACAGGGGGCAGGTCCTACAATGAGCAGTACTTC. It translates to CASRPTGGRSYNEQYF.

A note on this clonotype: Germline is not matched at one junction end, which may reflect a read error. The V call is TRBV4-3, the J call TRBJ1-2, with a possible D match to TRBD1 (5 bases). Per germline, CDR1 LGHNA and CDR2 YSLEER. This CDR3 has 15 amino acids. The CDR3 sequence is CANSQDAGLYYGYTF. CDR3 in DNA: TGCGCCAACAGCCAAGATGCAGGGTTGTACTATGGCTACACCTTC.

The rearrangement links TRBV7-3 to TRBJ1-1; TRBD1 matches at 8 bases. The CDR3 length is 13 residues. The J segment lost 5 bases and the V segment lost 6 bases, leaving 5 bases of the junction unmatched. Germline V gives CDR1 SGHTA, CDR2 FQGTGA. CDR3 region: CASRQGGTTEAFF. Written as DNA, the CDR3 is TGTGCCAGCAGACAGGGGGGTACGACTGAAGCTTTCTTT.

J is TRBJ1-1 and V is TRBV9; 8 bases map to TRBD1. The V gene end was trimmed by 4 bases and the J gene end by 3 bases; junction bases not matched to a gene: 8. The germline CDR1 and CDR2 sequences are SGDLS and YYNGEE. The CDR3 sequence is 15 residues long. This CDR3 reads CASSQRQGPHTEAFF. CDR3 in DNA: TGTGCCAGCAGCCAGCGACAGGGGCCCCACACTGAAGCTTTCTTT.

This clonotype came up many times. The chain combines TRBV4-3 with TRBJ1-2, with TRBD1 as a possible D gene (6 bases). The CDR3 runs 14 residues. Germline V CDR1 and CDR2: LGHNA, YSLEER. V was trimmed by 0 bases and J by 7 bases, leaving 12 bases between them. CDR3 sequence reads: CASSQDHSRGGYTF. CDR3 DNA sequence: TGCGCCAGCAGCCAAGATCATTCCAGGGGTGGCTACACCTTC.

J is TRBJ2-5 and V is TRBV29-1; D perhaps matches TRBD2 (5 bases). Germline-derived CDR1 and CDR2 are SQVTM and ANQGSEA. This CDR3 has 13 residues. V shed 4 bases and J shed 5 bases, with 14 bases lying between them. In nucleotides, the CDR3 is TGCAGCGTTGCCGCCAGCCCGGGGGAGACCCAGTACTTC. Protein sequence: CSVAASPGETQYF.

This chain connects TRBV6-2 or TRBV6-3 to TRBJ2-2; D unresolved. Germline V gene lookup returns CDR1 MNHEY and CDR2 SVGEGT. CDR3 length equals 12 residues. Trimming took 3 bases from V and 8 from J, leaving 7 bases between them. The CDR3 nucleotides read TGTGCCAGCAGTTATGACGGGGGGGAGCTGTTTTTT. Its protein product is CASSYDGGELFF.

This clonotype has a handful of counts. The chain carries TRBV13 and TRBJ1-2, with D unclear. CDR3 size: 15 residues. Trimming left V 5 bases short and J 0 bases short, with 13 bases between. From germline, CDR1 is PRHDT and CDR2 FYEKMQ (reference sequence). Here the CDR3 DNA reads TGTGCCAGCAGCCCGCACAGTTACCCTAACTATGGCTACACCTTC. Translated: CASSPHSYPNYGYTF. The whole variable domain, remainder taken from reference TRBV13 and TRBJ1-2, is AAGVIQSPRHLIKEKRETATLKCYPIPRHDTVYWYQQGPGQDPQFLISFYEKMQSDKGSIPDRFSAQQFSDYHSELNMSSLELGDSALYFCASSPHSYPNYGYTFGSGTRLTVV.

The chain couples TRBV2 to TRBJ2-1; perhaps TRBD2 as D (5 bases). Trimming shortened V by 4 bases and J by 1 base, and 11 bases separated the two germline ends. This CDR3 is 15 amino acids long. Germline V gives CDR1 SNHLY, CDR2 FYNNEI. The CDR3: CASSGSQRSYNEQFF. For the CDR3, the DNA is TGTGCCAGCAGTGGAAGTCAGCGGTCCTACAATGAGCAGTTCTTC.

V and J are TRBV20-1 and TRBJ1-2; no definite D call. The CDR3 spans 10 residues. Trimming took off 3 bases at V and 12 bases at J, with 11 bases between the two ends. Germline CDR1 DFQATT, CDR2 SNEGSKA (reference sequence). CDR3 protein: CSASLSGHTF. In nucleotides, the CDR3 is TGCAGTGCTAGTCTCTCCGGCCACACCTTC.

In the case of this clonotype: With a much larger clone just one base away, this may be a read error. The chain employs TRBV14 and TRBJ1-2; D perhaps matches TRBD1 (6 bases). V gave up 1 base and J gave up 7 bases, with 16 bases separating them. The CDR3 has 15 residues. Germline V gene data show CDR1 as SGHDN and CDR2 as FVKESK. The CDR3 DNA follows: TGTGCCAGCAGCCAAGTGGCAGGGGCAACCAGTGGCTACACCTTC. As protein: CASSQVAGATSGYTF.

The chain has TRBV7-2 and TRBJ2-7, with a possible D match to TRBD2 (5 bases). Trimming removed 5 bases from V and 7 bases from J, with 24 bases in between. CDR1 is SGHTA and CDR2 is FQGNSA in the germline V gene. CDR3 length: 16 residues. This CDR3 reads CASSPPARLLGNEQYF. As DNA, the CDR3 is TGTGCCAGCAGCCCCCCGGCGCGTCTACTCGGGAATGAGCAGTACTTC.

V usage is TRBV10-3 and J usage is TRBJ2-1; D might be TRBD1 (6 bases). The V gene lost 4 bases and the J gene lost 6 bases, with 10 bases spanning the gap. The CDR3 runs 13 residues. Germline assignment: CDR1 ENHRY and CDR2 SYGVKD. CDR3 DNA sequence: TGTGCCATCAGTGGGGCGGACAGCAATGAGCAGTTCTTC. Its protein is CAISGADSNEQFF.